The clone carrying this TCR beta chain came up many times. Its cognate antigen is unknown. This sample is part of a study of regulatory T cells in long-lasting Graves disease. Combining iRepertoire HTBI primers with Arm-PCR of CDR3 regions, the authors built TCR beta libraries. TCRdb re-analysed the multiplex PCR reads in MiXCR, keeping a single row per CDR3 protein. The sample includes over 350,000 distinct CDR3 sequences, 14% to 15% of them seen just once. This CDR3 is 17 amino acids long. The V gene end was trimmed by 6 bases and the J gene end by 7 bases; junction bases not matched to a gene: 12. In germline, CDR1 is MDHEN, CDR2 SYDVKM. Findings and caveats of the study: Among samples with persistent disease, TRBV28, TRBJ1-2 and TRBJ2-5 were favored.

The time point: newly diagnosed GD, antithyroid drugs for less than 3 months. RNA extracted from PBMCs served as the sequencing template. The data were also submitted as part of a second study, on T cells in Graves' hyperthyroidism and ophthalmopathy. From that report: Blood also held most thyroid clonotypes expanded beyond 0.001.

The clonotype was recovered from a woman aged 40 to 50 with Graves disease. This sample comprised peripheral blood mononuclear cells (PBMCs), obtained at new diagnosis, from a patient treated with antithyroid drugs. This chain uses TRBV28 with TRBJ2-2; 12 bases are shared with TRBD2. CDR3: CASSPSLAGGLVGELFF. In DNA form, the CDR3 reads TGTGCCAGCAGCCCCAGCCTAGCGGGAGGGCTCGTCGGGGAGCTGTTTTTT.